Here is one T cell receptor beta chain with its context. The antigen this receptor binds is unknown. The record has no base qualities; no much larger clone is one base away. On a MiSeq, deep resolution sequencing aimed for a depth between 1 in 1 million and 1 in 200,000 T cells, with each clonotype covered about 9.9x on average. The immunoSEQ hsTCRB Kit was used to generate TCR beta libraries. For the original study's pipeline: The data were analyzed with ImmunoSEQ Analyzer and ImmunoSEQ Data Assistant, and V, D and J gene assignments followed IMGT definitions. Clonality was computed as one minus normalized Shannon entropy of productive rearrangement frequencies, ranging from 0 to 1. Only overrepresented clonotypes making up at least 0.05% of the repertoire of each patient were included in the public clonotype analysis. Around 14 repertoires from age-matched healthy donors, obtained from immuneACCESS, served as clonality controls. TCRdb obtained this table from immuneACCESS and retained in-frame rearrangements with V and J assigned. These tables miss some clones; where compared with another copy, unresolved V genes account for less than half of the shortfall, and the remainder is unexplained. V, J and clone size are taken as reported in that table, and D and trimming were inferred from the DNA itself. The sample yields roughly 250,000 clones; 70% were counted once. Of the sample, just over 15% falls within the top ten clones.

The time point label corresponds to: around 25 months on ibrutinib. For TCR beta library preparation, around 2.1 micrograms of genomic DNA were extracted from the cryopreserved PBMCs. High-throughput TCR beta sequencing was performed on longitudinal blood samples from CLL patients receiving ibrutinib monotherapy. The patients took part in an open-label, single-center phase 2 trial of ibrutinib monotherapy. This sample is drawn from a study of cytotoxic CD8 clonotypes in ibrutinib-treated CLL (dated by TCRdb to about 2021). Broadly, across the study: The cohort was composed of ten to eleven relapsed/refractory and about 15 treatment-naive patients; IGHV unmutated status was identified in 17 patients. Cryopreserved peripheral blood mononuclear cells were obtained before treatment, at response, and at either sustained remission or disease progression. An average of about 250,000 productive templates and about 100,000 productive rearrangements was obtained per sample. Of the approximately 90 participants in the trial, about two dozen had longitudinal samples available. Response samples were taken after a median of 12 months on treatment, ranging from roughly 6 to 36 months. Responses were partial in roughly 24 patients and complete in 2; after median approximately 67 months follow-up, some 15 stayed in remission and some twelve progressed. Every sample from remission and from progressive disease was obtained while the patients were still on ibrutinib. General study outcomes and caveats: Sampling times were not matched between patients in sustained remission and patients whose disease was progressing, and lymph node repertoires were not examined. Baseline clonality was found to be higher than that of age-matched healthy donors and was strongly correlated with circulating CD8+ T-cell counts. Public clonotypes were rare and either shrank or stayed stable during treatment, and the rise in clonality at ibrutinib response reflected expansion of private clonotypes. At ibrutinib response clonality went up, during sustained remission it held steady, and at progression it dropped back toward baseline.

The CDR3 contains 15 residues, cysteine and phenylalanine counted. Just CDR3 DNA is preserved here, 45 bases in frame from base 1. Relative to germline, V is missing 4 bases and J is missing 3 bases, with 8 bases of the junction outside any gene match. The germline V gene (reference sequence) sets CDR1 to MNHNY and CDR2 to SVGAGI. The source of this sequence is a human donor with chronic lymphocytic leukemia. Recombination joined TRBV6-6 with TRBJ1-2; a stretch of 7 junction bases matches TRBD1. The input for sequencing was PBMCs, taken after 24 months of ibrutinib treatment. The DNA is TGTGCCAGCAGTTGGGTCTACGGGACAGACTATGGCTACACCTTC. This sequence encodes CASSWVYGTDYGYTF.